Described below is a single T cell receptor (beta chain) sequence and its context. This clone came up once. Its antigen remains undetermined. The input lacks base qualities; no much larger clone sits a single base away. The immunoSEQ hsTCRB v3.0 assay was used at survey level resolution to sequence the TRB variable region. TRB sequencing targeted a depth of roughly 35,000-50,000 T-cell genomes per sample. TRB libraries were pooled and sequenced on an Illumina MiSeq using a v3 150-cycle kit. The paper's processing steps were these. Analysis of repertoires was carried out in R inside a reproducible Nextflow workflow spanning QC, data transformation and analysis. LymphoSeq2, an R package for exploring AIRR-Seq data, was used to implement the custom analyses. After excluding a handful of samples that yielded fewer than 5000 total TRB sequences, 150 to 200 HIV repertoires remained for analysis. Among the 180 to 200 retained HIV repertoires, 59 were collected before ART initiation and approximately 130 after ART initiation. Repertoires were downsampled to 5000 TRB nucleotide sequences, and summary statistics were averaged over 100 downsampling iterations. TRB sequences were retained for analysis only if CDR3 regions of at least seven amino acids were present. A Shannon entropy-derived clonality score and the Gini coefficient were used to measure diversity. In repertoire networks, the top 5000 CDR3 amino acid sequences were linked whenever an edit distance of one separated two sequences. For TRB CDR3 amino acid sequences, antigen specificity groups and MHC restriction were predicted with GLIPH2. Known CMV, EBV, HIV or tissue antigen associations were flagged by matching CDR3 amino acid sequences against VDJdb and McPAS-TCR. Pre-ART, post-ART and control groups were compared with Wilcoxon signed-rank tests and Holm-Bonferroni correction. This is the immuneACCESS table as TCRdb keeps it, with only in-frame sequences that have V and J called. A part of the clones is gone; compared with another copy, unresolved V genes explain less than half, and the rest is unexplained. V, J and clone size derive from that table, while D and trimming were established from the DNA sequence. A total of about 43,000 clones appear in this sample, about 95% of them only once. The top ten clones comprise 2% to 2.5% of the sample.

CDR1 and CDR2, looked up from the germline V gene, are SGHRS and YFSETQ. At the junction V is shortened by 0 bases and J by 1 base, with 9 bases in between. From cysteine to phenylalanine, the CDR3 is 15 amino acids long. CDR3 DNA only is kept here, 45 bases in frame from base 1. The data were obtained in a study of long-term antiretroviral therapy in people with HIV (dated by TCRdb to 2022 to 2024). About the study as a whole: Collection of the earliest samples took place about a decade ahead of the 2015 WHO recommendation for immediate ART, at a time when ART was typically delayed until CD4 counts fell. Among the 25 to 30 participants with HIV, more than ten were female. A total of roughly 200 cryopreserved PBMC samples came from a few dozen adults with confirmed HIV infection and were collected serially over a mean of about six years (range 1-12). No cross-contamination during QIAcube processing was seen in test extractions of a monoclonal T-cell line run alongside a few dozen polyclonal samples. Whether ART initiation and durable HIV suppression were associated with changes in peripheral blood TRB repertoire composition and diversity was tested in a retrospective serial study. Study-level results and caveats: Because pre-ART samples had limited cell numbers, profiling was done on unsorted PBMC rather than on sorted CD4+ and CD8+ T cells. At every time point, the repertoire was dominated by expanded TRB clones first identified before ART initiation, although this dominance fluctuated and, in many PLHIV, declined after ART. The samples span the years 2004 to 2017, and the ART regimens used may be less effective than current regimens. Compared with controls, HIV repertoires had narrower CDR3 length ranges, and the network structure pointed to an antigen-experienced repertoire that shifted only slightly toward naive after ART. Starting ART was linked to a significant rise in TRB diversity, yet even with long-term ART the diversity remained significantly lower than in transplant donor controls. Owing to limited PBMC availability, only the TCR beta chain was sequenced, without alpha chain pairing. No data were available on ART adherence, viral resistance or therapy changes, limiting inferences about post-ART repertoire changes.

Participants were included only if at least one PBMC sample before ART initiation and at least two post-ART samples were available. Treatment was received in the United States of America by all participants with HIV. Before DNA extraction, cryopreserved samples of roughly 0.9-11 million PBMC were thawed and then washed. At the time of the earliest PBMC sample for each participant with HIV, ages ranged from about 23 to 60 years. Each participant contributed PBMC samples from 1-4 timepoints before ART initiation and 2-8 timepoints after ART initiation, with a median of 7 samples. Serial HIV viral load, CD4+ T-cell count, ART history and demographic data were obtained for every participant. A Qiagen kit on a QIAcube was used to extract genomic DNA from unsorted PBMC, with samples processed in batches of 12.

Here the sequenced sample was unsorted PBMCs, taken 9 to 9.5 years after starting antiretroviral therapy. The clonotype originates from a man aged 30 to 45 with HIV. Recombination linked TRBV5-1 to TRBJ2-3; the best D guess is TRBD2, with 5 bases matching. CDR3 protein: CASSLVVSGTDTQYF. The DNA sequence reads TGCGCCAGCAGCTTGGTGGTTAGCGGCACAGATACGCAGTATTTT.